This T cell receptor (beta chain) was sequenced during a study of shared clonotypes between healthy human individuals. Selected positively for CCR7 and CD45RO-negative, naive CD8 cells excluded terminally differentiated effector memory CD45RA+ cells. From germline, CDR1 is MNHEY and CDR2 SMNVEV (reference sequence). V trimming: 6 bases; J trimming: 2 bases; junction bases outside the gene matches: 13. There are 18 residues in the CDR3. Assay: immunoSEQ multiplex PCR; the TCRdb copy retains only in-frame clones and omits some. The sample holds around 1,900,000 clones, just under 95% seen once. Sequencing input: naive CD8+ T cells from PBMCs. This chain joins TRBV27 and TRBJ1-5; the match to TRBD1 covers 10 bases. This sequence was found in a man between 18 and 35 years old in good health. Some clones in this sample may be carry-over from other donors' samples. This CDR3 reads CASRTGTGAPGGNQPQHF. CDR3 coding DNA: TGTGCCAGCAGAACCGGGACAGGGGCCCCCGGGGGCAATCAGCCCCAGCATTTT.